A single T cell receptor beta chain is shown here with its context. This sample was taken from a study of blood T cell repertoires in COVID-19. Across the study: Collection of acute and convalescent COVID-19 samples took place in the United States, Italy and Spain. PBMCs, B-cell-depleted T cells, or T cells provided the cDNA or gDNA that made up the material.

Sequenced by immunoSEQ multiplex PCR; TCRdb stores in-frame clones only, minus some. The table lists 120,000 to 150,000 clones, about 86% of them singletons, with more than 1.5% in the top ten. V dropped 6 bases and J dropped 0; count of bases not matched to a gene: 19. The germline CDR1 and CDR2 sequences are SGHTA and FQGTGA. This CDR3 contains 20 residues. The rearrangement links TRBV7-3 to TRBJ1-5; 8 bases map to TRBD1. What was sequenced was peripheral blood. This TCR was recovered from a woman aged 60-75 years with acute or convalescent COVID-19. CDR3 coding DNA: TGTGCCAGCAGAACAGGGGGGAACCGCTTCGGACTGTATAGCAATCAGCCCCAGCATTTT. As protein: CASRTGGNRFGLYSNQPQHF.